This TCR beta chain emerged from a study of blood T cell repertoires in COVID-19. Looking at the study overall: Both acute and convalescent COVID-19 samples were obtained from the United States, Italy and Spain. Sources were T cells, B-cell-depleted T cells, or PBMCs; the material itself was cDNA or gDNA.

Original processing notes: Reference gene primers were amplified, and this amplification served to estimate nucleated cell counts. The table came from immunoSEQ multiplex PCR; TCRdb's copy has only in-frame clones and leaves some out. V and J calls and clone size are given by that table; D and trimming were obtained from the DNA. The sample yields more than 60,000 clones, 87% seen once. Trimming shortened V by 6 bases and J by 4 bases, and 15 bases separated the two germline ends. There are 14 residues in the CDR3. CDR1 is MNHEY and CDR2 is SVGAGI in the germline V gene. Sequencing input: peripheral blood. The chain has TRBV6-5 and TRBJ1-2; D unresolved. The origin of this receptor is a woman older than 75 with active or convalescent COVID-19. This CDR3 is CASRTDGVVYGYTF. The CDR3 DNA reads TGTGCCAGCAGAACGGACGGGGTGGTCTATGGCTACACCTTC.